Below, 4 T cell receptor beta chains from the same sample are listed, as sequenced in a study of CD8+CD57+ T cells in acquired aplastic anemia (dated 2018 in TCRdb). The sample was run on an Illumina HiSeq 2000. Profiling of TCR beta VDJ combinations and CDR3 sequences used genomic DNA as the template. The public reads were quality trimmed at Q25 with fastp and then assembled into clones with MiXCR by TCRdb, keeping productive beta chains. Rows with one shared CDR3 protein collapse into an entry with the most common genes and DNA. The sample data list some 170,000 distinct CDR3 sequences, and roughly 43% of these were observed just once. The ten biggest clones cover over 0.95% of the sample. Patients chosen for sequencing had shown expansion of CD8+CD57+ cells by flow cytometry. Sequenced material: sorted CD4+, CD8+, or CD8+CD57+ T cells (not recorded which) from PBMCs. The receptors shown here come from a human donor with aplastic anemia.

This clonotype came up many times. The chain couples TRBV15 to TRBJ2-3; perhaps TRBD1 as D (6 bases). The CDR3 covers 16 residues. The germline CDR1 and CDR2 sequences are LNHNV and YYDKDF (reference sequence). The V end was cut by 0 bases, the J end by 2 bases, with 12 bases between. In nucleotides, the CDR3 is TGTGCCACCAGCAGAGATCCTGGACAGATCACAGATACGCAGTATTTT. Its protein is CATSRDPGQITDTQYF.

The J gene is TRBJ2-7, the V gene TRBV19, with 10 positions matching TRBD2. In germline, CDR1 is LNHDA, CDR2 SQIVND (reference sequence). Losses at the gene ends were 4 bases for V and 4 bases for J; bases not matched to a gene: 4. This CDR3 has 14 amino acids. The CDR3, as DNA: TGTGCCAGTAGTAGTGGACTAGCGGCTTACGAGCAGTACTTC. Protein sequence: CASSSGLAAYEQYF.

The rearrangement links TRBV10-3 to TRBJ1-1, with 7 bases that match TRBD1. The CDR3 has 13 amino acids. Germline CDR1 reads ENHRY; CDR2 reads SYGVKD. Trimming removed 5 bases from V and 8 bases from J; junction bases left unmatched: 8. The CDR3 DNA reads TGTGCCATCAGTCAAAGTCAGGGGGGCGAAGCTTTCTTT. Translated: CAISQSQGGEAFF.

The genes are TRBV25-1 and TRBJ2-5; 12 bases are a match to TRBD1. CDR3 length equals 16 residues. V trimming: 2 bases; J trimming: 11 bases; junction bases outside the gene matches: 12. Germline CDR1 is MGHDK and CDR2 is SYGVNS. The CDR3 nucleotides are TGTGCCAGCAGTGAAGGAGGGGGACAGGGGGCGCGGAAGCAGTACTTC. Translation gives CASSEGGGQGARKQYF.